This TCR beta chain is from a study of T-cell reconstitution after alpha-beta-depleted transplantation in children. This clonotype turned up a few times. The V gene lost 3 bases and the J gene lost 6 bases, with 13 bases spanning the gap. The CDR3 contains 13 residues. Germline V gene data show CDR1 as DFQATT and CDR2 as SNEGSKA (reference sequence). Unique molecular identifiers were built into the TCRbeta library. TCRdb reprocessed the PCR reads via MiXCR and lists one record per CDR3 protein. In the table there are about 600,000 distinct CDR3 sequences, 23% of which are singletons. Specimen: PBMCs, mostly from graft donor cells, collected 360 days after TCRalphabeta/CD19-depleted stem cell transplant. This clonotype was sampled from a boy under three years old who had a stem cell transplant for acute myeloid leukemia, so the T cells may come from the graft donor. The V call is TRBV20-1, the J call TRBJ2-3; D is perhaps TRBD2 (5 bases). The DNA of the CDR3 is TGCAGTGCTAGCCGGCTAGCCCCCGATACGCAGTATTTT. Translating gives CSASRLAPDTQYF.